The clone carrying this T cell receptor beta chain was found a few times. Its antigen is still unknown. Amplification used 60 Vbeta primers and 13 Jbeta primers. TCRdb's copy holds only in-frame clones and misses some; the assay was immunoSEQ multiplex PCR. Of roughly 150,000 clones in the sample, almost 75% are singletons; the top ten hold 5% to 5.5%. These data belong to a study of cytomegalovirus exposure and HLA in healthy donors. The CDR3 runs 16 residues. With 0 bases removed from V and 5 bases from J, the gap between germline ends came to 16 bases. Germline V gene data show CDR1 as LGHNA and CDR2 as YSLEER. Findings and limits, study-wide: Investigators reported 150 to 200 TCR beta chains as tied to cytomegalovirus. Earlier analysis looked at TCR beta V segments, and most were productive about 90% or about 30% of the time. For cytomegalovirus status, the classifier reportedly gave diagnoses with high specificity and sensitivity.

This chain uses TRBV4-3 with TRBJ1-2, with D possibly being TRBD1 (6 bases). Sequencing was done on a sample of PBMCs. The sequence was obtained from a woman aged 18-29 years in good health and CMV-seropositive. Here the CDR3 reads CASSQDRPGVMYGYTF. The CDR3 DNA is TGCGCCAGCAGCCAAGATAGGCCAGGGGTTATGTATGGCTACACCTTC.